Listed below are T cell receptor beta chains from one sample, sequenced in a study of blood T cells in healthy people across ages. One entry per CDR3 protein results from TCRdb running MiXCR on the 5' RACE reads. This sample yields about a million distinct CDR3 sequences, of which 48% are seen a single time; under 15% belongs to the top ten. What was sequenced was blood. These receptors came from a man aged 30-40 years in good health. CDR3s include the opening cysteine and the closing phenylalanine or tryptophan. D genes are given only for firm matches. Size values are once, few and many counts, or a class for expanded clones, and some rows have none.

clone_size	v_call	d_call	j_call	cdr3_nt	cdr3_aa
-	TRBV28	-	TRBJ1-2	TGTGCCAGCAGTTCCCTTGTGGGGGCGGGATATGGCTACACCTTC	CASSSLVGAGYGYTF
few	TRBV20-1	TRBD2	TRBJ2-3	TGCAGTGCTAGAGGACCAATGCCTCGGCGGGGGGAGGCAGATACGCAGTATTTT	CSARGPMPRRGEADTQYF
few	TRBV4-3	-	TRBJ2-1	TGCGCCAGCAGCCCAGAACAGGGTTGGGATGAGCAGTTCTTC	CASSPEQGWDEQFF
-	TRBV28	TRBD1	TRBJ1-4	TGTGCCAGCAGTCCAAGGACAGGGAATAGGGAAAAACTGTTTTTT	CASSPRTGNREKLFF
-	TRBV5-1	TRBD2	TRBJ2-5	TGCGCCAGCAGCTTGCGCCACCTTAAGACTAGCGGGGGCAACGCCCAAGAGACCCAGTACTTC	CASSLRHLKTSGGNAQETQYF
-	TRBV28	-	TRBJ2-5	TGTGCCAGCAGACGTAGCTTCCGTGGCCAAGAGACCCAGTACTTC	CASRRSFRGQETQYF
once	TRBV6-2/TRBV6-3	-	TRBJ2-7	TGTGCCAGCACTGTAAACAGGGTCCACGAGCAGTACTTC	CASTVNRVHEQYF
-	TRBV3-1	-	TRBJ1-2	TGTGCCAGCGGGAACGGCTATGGCTACACCTTC	CASGNGYGYTF
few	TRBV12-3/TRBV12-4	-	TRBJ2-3	TGTGCCAGCAGTGCAGGGCCGGCCACAGATACGCAGTATTTT	CASSAGPATDTQYF
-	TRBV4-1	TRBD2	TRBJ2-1	TGCGCCAGCAGCCAAGATCTGACGGGGGGACTATACAATGAGCAGTTCTTC	CASSQDLTGGLYNEQFF
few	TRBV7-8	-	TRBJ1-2	TGTGCCAGCAGCCCCGGACGCGTTTTCTATGGCTACACCTTC	CASSPGRVFYGYTF
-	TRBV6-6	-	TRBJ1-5	TGTGCCAGCAGGCGCGGGGCCGGGACATCGAATCAGCCCCAGCATTTT	CASRRGAGTSNQPQHF
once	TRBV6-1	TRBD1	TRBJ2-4	TGTACCAGCAGTGAGAGGACAGGCAACATTCAGTACTTC	CTSSERTGNIQYF
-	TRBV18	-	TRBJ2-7	TGTGCCAGCTCAGGACCAGAACAGGCACTCGGCTACGAGCAGTACTTC	CASSGPEQALGYEQYF
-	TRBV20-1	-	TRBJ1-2	TGCAGTGCTAGATTCGCCCAGGGGCACTATGGCTACACCTTC	CSARFAQGHYGYTF